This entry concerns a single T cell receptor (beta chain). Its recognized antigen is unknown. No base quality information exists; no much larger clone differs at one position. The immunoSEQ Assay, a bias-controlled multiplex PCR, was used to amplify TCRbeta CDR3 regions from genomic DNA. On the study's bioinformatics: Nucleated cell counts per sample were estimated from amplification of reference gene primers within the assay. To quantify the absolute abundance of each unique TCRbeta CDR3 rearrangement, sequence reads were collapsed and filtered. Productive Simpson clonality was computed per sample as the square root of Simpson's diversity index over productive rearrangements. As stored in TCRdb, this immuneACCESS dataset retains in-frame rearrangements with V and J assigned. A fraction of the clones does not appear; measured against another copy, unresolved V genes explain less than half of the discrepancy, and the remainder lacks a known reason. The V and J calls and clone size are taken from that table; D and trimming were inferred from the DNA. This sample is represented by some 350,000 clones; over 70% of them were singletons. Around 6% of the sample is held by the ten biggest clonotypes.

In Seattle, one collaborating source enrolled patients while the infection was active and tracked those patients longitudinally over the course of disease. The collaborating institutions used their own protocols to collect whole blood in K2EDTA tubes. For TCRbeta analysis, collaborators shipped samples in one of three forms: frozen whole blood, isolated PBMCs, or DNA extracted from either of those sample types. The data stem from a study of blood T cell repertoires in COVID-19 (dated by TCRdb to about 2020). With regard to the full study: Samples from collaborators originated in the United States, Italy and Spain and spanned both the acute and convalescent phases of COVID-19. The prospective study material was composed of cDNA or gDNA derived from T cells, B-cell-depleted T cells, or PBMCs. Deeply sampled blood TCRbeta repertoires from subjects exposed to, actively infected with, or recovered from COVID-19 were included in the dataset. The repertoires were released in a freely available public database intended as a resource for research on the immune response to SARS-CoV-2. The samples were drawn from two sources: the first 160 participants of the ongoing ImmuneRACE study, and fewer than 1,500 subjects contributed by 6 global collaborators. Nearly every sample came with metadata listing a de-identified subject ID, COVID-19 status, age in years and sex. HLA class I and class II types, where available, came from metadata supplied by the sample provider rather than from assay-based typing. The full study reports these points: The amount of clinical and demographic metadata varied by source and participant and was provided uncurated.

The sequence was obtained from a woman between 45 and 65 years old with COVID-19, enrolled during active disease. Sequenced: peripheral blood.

In nucleotides, the sequence is TGTGCCAGTAGTATAGGGACAGGGTGGAATCCTTACTATGGCTACACCTTC. It translates as CASSIGTGWNPYYGYTF. Recombination joined TRBV19 with TRBJ1-2, with 8 middle bases fitting TRBD1. CDR1 and CDR2, per the germline V gene (reference sequence), are LNHDA and SQIVND. From the cysteine through the phenylalanine, the CDR3 covers 17 amino acids. The only DNA kept is the CDR3, 51 bases in frame from the first base. V is trimmed back by 1 base and J by 3 bases, and the junction contains 10 bases that no gene match accounts for.